These 11 T cell receptor beta chains share one sample of origin, sequenced in a study of OX40 agonist ivuxolimab in advanced cancers. Only in-frame clones appear in the TCRdb table, and some are missing; sequencing was by immunoSEQ multiplex PCR. The sample lists about 83,000 clones; around 86% were seen once. The input for sequencing was CD4+ or CD8+ T cells sorted from blood, taken in a trial of the OX40 agonist ivuxolimab. The receptor set was obtained from an adult with an advanced solid tumor such as melanoma, head and neck, liver or kidney cancer.

This clone was recorded only once. The junction shows a germline mismatch at one end, possibly a read error. The rearrangement joins TRBV30 to TRBJ1-2; weak D call: TRBD1 (5 bases). The CDR3 length is 12 residues. The germline V gene encodes CDR1 GTSNPN and CDR2 SVGIG (reference sequence). The CDR3: CAWSAETVRSDF. CDR3 sequence (DNA): TGTGCCTGGAGTGCAGAGACAGTTCGGAGTGACTTC. The full variable domain, in which reference TRBV30 and TRBJ1-2 provide the parts outside the CDR3, is SQTIHQWPATLVQPVGSPLSLECTVEGTSNPNLYWYRQAAGRGLQLLFYSVGIGQISSEVPQNLSASRPQDRQFILSSKKLLLSDSGFYLCAWSAETVRSDFGSGTRLTVV.

The rearrangement uses TRBV5-6 and TRBJ1-2; a weak D match, TRBD1 (6 bases). The CDR3 spans 14 residues. V lost 1 base and J 1 base, leaving 8 bases between the germline ends. Germline loops: CDR1 SGHDT, CDR2 YYEEEE. CDR3 bases: TGTGCCAGCAGCTTGACAGGGTTTAACTATGGCTACACCTTC. The encoded protein is CASSLTGFNYGYTF.

As DNA, the CDR3 is TGTGCCAGCAGCAAAGACCTGCACCTCAGGGTTTTTCAGCCCCAGCATTTT. Protein: CASSKDLHLRVFQPQHF. The V and J genes are TRBV21-1 and TRBJ1-5; the listed D gene, TRBD1, was not tested against the DNA. TRBV21-1 is marked as a pseudogene. The CDR3 runs 17 residues.

The chain joins TRBV19 to TRBJ1-5; TRBD1 might be the D (6 bases). Looked up from germline, CDR1 is LNHDA and CDR2 is SQIVND (reference sequence). There are 15 residues in the CDR3. Between the trimmed V and J ends, which lost 2 bases and 5 bases, there was a span of 13 bases. This CDR3 is CASSINREGYQPQHF. CDR3 DNA: TGTGCCAGTAGTATAAACAGGGAAGGATATCAGCCCCAGCATTTT.

This clone was counted only a few times. The chain has TRBV18 and TRBJ2-7; 10 bases line up with TRBD1. Trimming cost V 1 base and J 5 bases; bases outside gene matches: 2. The V gene's germline CDR1 is KGHSH and CDR2 LQKENI. The CDR3 extends over 14 amino acids. The CDR3 DNA reads as TGTGCCAGCTCACCACGACAGGGGGCCAACGAGCAGTACTTC. Residues: CASSPRQGANEQYF.

This clone was counted only a few times. The chain uses TRBV7-2 and TRBJ1-5; TRBD1 matches 7 bases. In germline, CDR1 is SGHTA, CDR2 FQGNSA. Germline trimming cut 2 bases from V and 9 bases from J; bases unmatched to any gene: 13. The CDR3 totals 16 residues. The CDR3 sequence is CASSLNPIRGGSPQHF. The DNA of the CDR3 is TGTGCCAGCAGCTTAAATCCCATCAGGGGGGGGTCGCCCCAGCATTTT.

This clone has at least ten counts. This chain uses TRBV7-3 with TRBJ1-2, with D perhaps TRBD1 (6 bases). In germline, CDR1 is SGHTA, CDR2 FQGTGA. This CDR3 region has 15 residues. Trimming left V 3 bases short and J 6 bases short, with 17 bases between. The CDR3 nucleotides read TGTGCCAGCAGCTTTAGTTCCGGACAGAGAGATGGCTACACCTTC. Residues: CASSFSSGQRDGYTF.

The chain uses TRBV6-5 and TRBJ1-2, with no clear D. Germline assignment: CDR1 MNHEY and CDR2 SVGAGI. Trimming removed 7 bases at V and 8 bases at J, with 17 bases between. The CDR3 totals 13 residues. The CDR3 DNA sequence: TGTGCCAGCAAAACTGGTAGGGTTGGCGGCTACACCTTC. It specifies CASKTGRVGGYTF.

The CDR3 nucleotides are TGTGCCAGCAGCCACGGACAGGGGAGCACCGGGGAGCTGTTTTTT. This translates into CASSHGQGSTGELFF. The chain is built from TRBV6-6 and TRBJ2-2; TRBD1 matches 9 bases. J gave up 4 bases and V 6 bases, and 6 bases lay outside the gene matches. Germline assignment: CDR1 MNHNY and CDR2 SVGAGI (reference sequence). The CDR3 runs to 15 residues.

The chain combines TRBV18 with TRBJ2-5; D remains unclear. V shed 0 bases and J shed 4 bases, with 9 bases lying between them. In germline, CDR1 is KGHSH, CDR2 LQKENI. This CDR3 contains 14 residues. The CDR3 DNA follows: TGTGCCAGCTCACCACCCCAGAGACTAGAGACCCAGTACTTC. As protein: CASSPPQRLETQYF.

The chain combines TRBV5-1 with TRBJ1-1, with 8 bases aligning to TRBD1. Germline CDR1 SGHRS, CDR2 YFSETQ. The CDR3 is made up of 15 amino acids. The junction had 7 bases not matched to a gene; V was cut back by 0 bases and J by 6 bases. The CDR3 DNA reads as TGCGCCAGCAGCTTGGCACAGGGGGTTGGGGCTGAAGCTTTCTTT. Translation: CASSLAQGVGAEAFF.